This T cell receptor (beta chain) was sequenced during a study of blood T cell repertoires in COVID-19. Study as a whole: The study drew acute and convalescent COVID-19 samples from the United States, Italy and Spain. T cells, B-cell-depleted T cells, or PBMCs supplied cDNA or gDNA.

This clone occurred once. In the source study's methods: Amplification of reference gene primers was used by the study to estimate nucleated cell counts. Profiling relied on immunoSEQ multiplex PCR, and the TCRdb table lists in-frame clones only, not all of them. The V and J calls and clone size are taken from that table; D and trimming were inferred from the DNA. Of 130,000 to 150,000 clones listed, about 85% are singletons. This clonotype was sampled from a woman in her 40s with active or convalescent COVID-19. Sequenced material: peripheral blood.

The CDR3 spells CASNSLGERGEQFF. CDR3 in DNA: TGTGCCAGCAACTCCTTGGGAGAGCGGGGCGAGCAGTTCTTC. The chain joins TRBV9 to TRBJ2-1; TRBD2 matches at 7 bases. This CDR3 has 14 residues. V dropped 6 bases and J dropped 10; count of bases not matched to a gene: 13. CDR1 SGDLS and CDR2 YYNGEE come from the germline V gene.